Below, 4 T cell receptor beta chains from the same sample are listed, as sequenced in a study of cytomegalovirus exposure and HLA in healthy donors. Libraries were prepared by immunoSEQ multiplex PCR; TCRdb keeps only in-frame clonotypes and omits some of them. The table has roughly 90,000 clones, about 85% seen once. Sequencing was done on a sample of PBMCs. These receptors all stem from a man between 18 and 35 years old in good health and CMV-seropositive.

The V and J genes are TRBV9 and TRBJ1-1; no reliable D call. The ends were cut back, 7 bases at V and 5 bases at J, with 21 bases in the middle. The CDR3 is 15 amino acids. Germline V gene sequence: CDR1 SGDLS, CDR2 YYNGEE. This CDR3 is CASRRGGQAKTEAFF. CDR3 coding DNA: TGTGCCAGCCGCCGGGGAGGGCAGGCCAAGACTGAAGCTTTCTTT. Filled out from reference TRBV9 and TRBJ1-1, the complete variable domain reads DSGVTQTPKHLITATGQRVTLRCSPRSGDLSVYWYQQSLDQGLQFLIQYYNGEERAKGNILERFSAQQFPDLHSELNLSSLELGDSALYFCASRRGGQAKTEAFFGQGTRLTVV.

The chain is built from TRBV13 and TRBJ1-1; D gene uncertain. V was shortened by 5 bases and J by 3 bases, with 10 bases between the two germline ends. This CDR3 is 13 amino acids long. Germline V CDR1 and CDR2: PRHDT, FYEKMQ (reference sequence). CDR3 sequence reads: CASSTYRDTEAFF. The CDR3 nucleotides are TGTGCCAGCAGCACCTACAGAGACACTGAAGCTTTCTTT. Full variable domain (outside the CDR3, taken from reference TRBV13 and TRBJ1-1): AAGVIQSPRHLIKEKRETATLKCYPIPRHDTVYWYQQGPGQDPQFLISFYEKMQSDKGSIPDRFSAQQFSDYHSELNMSSLELGDSALYFCASSTYRDTEAFFGQGTRLTVV.

This chain uses TRBV5-4 with TRBJ2-1, with 8 bases identical to TRBD1. J was trimmed by 8 bases and V by 5 bases; bases with no gene match: 6. This CDR3 region has 13 residues. Germline CDR1 is SGHNT and CDR2 is YYREEE (reference sequence). CDR3 nucleotides: TGTGCCAGCAGTCTAGGACAGGGCGATGAGCAGTTCTTC. Translating it yields CASSLGQGDEQFF.

The chain carries TRBV7-9 and TRBJ2-3, with a weak D call TRBD2 (6 bases). The CDR3 length is 18 residues. Trimming cost V 0 bases and J 3 bases, with 19 bases left between them. CDR1 is SEHNR, CDR2 FQNEAQ, per germline (reference sequence). CDR3: CASSLALAIPLGTDTQYF. The DNA of the CDR3 is TGTGCCAGCAGCTTAGCGCTAGCGATACCCTTAGGGACAGATACGCAGTATTTT.